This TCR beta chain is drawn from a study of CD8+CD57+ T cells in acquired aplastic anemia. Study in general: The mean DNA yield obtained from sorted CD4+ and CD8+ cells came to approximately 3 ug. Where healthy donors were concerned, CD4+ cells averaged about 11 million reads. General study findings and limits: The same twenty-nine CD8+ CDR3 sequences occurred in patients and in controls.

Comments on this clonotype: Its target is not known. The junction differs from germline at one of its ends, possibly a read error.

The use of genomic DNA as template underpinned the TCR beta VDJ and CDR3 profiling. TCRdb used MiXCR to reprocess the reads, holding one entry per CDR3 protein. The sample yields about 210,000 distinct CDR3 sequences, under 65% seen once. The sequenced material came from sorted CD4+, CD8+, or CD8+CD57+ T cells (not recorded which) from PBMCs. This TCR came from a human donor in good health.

CDR3 bases: TGTACCAGCAGCCGGACAGGGGACGCCATACTGGACGGGGAGCTGTTTTTT. This codes for CTSSRTGDAILDGELFF. The chain recombines TRBV7-9 with TRBJ2-2; the match to TRBD1 covers 9 bases. Germline values: CDR1 SEHNR, CDR2 FQNEAQ (reference sequence). The CDR3 consists of 17 residues.